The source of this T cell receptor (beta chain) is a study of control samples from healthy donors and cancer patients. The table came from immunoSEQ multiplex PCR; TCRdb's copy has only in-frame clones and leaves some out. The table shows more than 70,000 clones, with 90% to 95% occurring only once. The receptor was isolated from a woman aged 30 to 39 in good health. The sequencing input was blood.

The CDR3: CASSEAGTGAYEQYF. In DNA, the CDR3 is TGTGCCAGCAGTGAAGCGGGGACAGGAGCCTACGAGCAGTACTTC. This chain connects TRBV6-1 to TRBJ2-7; 8 nucleotides align to TRBD1. The CDR3 is made up of 15 amino acids. The trim removed 0 bases at V and 2 bases at J, leaving 3 bases unmatched. The germline V gene has CDR1 MNHNS and CDR2 SASEGT.